This entry lists 11 T cell receptor beta chains sequenced from one sample in a study of neoadjuvant anti-PD-1 for oral cavity cancer. Data came from immunoSEQ multiplex PCR; TCRdb stores just in-frame clones and leaves some out. The repertoire holds 8,500 to 10,000 clones, with roughly 64% as singletons. The sample's time point: after neoadjuvant nivolumab, at surgical resection. The sample in question was PBMCs, obtained after nivolumab (anti-PD-1) treatment. The receptors come from a person between 40 and 79 years old with oral cavity squamous cell carcinoma.

The chain joins TRBV10-1 to TRBJ2-1; D is uncertain. This CDR3 region has 17 residues. Germline V CDR1 and CDR2: WNHNN, SYGVQD (reference sequence). V shed 0 bases and J shed 0 bases, with 12 bases lying between them. The CDR3 DNA reads as TGCGCCAGCAGTGAGTCTGTTGGGCTTAGCTCCTACAATGAGCAGTTCTTC. Amino acids: CASSESVGLSSYNEQFF.

The table lists this clone with a count of one. The chain uses TRBV21-1 and TRBJ2-5; the table gives TRBD1 as D, unverified against the DNA. TRBV21-1 is an annotated pseudogene. CDR3 length: 13 residues. CDR3: CASSSGGEETQYF. The CDR3 DNA follows: TGTGCCAGCAGCAGTGGGGGCGAAGAGACCCAGTACTTC.

The chain is built from TRBV27 and TRBJ1-1, with unresolved D. V was shortened by 3 bases and J by 8 bases, with 19 bases between the two germline ends. The CDR3 contains 15 residues. Germline lookup yields CDR1 MNHEY and CDR2 SMNVEV (reference sequence). The CDR3 reads CASSFNLRSVGEAFF. The CDR3 coding sequence is TGTGCCAGCAGTTTTAATCTTCGAAGTGTAGGGGAAGCTTTCTTT.

V and J are TRBV6-1 and TRBJ2-2; D gene ambiguous. Trimming removed 1 base from V and 6 bases from J, with 9 bases in between. Germline V gene lookup returns CDR1 MNHNS and CDR2 SASEGT. The CDR3 contains 14 residues. CDR3 loop: CASSEGASPGELFF. The CDR3 DNA is TGTGCCAGCAGTGAAGGGGCTAGTCCCGGGGAGCTGTTTTTT.

The chain uses TRBV4-1 and TRBJ1-2; the D gene is possibly TRBD1 (5 bases). The germline V gene has CDR1 MGHRA and CDR2 YSYEKL. V was cut by 0 bases and J by 3 bases, with 11 bases left in between. The CDR3 covers 15 residues. The CDR3, as DNA: TGCGCCAGCAGCCAAGATCACGGGACTGACTATGGCTACACCTTC. Amino acid sequence: CASSQDHGTDYGYTF.

The chain uses TRBV6-1 and TRBJ2-1; unclear D gene. This CDR3 is 14 amino acids long. V lost 2 bases to trimming and J lost 0 bases, with 5 bases between them. Germline V gives CDR1 MNHNS, CDR2 SASEGT. The DNA for the CDR3 is TGTGCCAGCAGTGAAAGAAGCTCCTACAATGAGCAGTTCTTC. Translation gives CASSERSSYNEQFF.

The chain links TRBV10-1 to TRBJ1-1; D unresolved. Trimming stripped 6 bases from V and 1 base from J, with 9 bases between. Germline V gene data show CDR1 as WNHNN and CDR2 as SYGVQD (reference sequence). This CDR3 comprises 13 residues. CDR3 bases: TGCGCCAGCAGAGAATTGGGGAACACTGAAGCTTTCTTT. Protein sequence: CASRELGNTEAFF.

The CDR3 DNA reads TGTGCCAGCAGCTTGAGGACTAGCGCTACCTACGAGCAGTACTTC. This encodes CASSLRTSATYEQYF. V is TRBV5-4 and J is TRBJ2-7; 9 bases match TRBD2. This CDR3 contains 15 residues. The germline gives CDR1 SGHNT, CDR2 YYREEE (reference sequence). Trimming took 1 base from V and 2 from J; bases not matched to a gene: 4.

The genes are TRBV30 and TRBJ1-1; no firm D call. V shed 0 bases and J shed 4 bases, with 12 bases lying between them. CDR3 size: 14 residues. From germline, CDR1 is GTSNPN and CDR2 SVGIG (reference sequence). CDR3 DNA sequence: TGTGCCTGGAGTGTATTCGGGGTGGGCACTGAAGCTTTCTTT. It specifies CAWSVFGVGTEAFF.

The chain uses TRBV6-4 and TRBJ2-1, with D possibly being TRBD2 (6 bases). The V gene's germline CDR1 is MRHNA and CDR2 SNTAGT. This CDR3 comprises 16 residues. Trimming shortened V by 0 bases and J by 7 bases, and 16 bases separated the two germline ends. This chain's CDR3 is CASSDSGLARGNEQFF. CDR3 nucleotide sequence: TGTGCCAGCAGTGACTCAGGGCTAGCGAGAGGGAATGAGCAGTTCTTC.

V usage is TRBV5-1 and J usage is TRBJ1-2, with D unresolved. V was cut by 0 bases and J by 2 bases, with 8 bases left in between. The CDR3 runs 14 residues. Germline V CDR1 and CDR2: SGHRS, YFSETQ. Written as DNA, the CDR3 is TGCGCCAGCAGCTTGGGCAACCCCAACTATGGCTACACCTTC. This sequence encodes CASSLGNPNYGYTF.